What follows is one T cell receptor (beta chain) and its context. Only a few counts were recorded for this clonotype. Its target antigen remains unknown. The sample holds no much larger clone one base away, and base qualities are not on file. V is cut by 4 bases and J by 4 bases, and the space between the germline ends is 17 bases. As encoded in the germline V gene, CDR1 is ENHRY while CDR2 is SYGVKD. The CDR3, from cysteine to phenylalanine, totals 15 residues. Here the CDR3 DNA is all that survives: 45 bases in frame from base 1. This record comes from a study of blood T cells in healthy people across ages (dated by TCRdb to the mid-2010s). Study-level background: In model experiments, roughly one uniquely barcoded TCR beta cDNA molecule per two T cells was captured by template switching. The study measured age-related changes in TCR beta repertoire diversity using deep sequencing normalized with unique cDNA molecular identifiers. The donors were divided into four age groups: young (average around 15 years), middle-aged (approximately 39), aged (about 60) and long-lived (82). To avoid experimental bias, donors of different ages were distributed randomly across sequencing lanes. The study analyzed two additional independent replicas of 1 million unique cDNA reads from the same blood draw for two donors, one aged 18 to 29 and one aged 80 or older.

The 39 donors, aged about 6 to 100 years, were systemically healthy Caucasian individuals from Russia. Approximately 9.7 milliliters of peripheral blood were drawn from each donor into EDTA-treated Vacutainer tubes. PBMCs were isolated by Ficoll-Paque density-gradient centrifugation, with at least 6 million obtained per sample. Total RNA was extracted from PBMCs with Trizol reagent, with at least 5.5 micrograms obtained per sample. Naive CD45RAhigh/CD27high T cell percentages were measured by flow cytometry on a PBMC aliquot from every donor. The library relied on 5' RACE. The data were produced on an Illumina HiSeq 2500. A second roughly 6 to 12 cycle PCR used a sample-barcoded 5' primer and a J-beta primer mix. A unique molecular identifier was introduced onto each TCR beta cDNA molecule by a template-switch 5' adaptor carrying 12 random nucleotides. Each sample yielded at least 3 million CDR3-containing paired-end reads. First-strand cDNA synthesis was performed from all RNA using the Mint cDNA synthesis kit, with priming by a TRBC-specific oligonucleotide. After uracil-DNA glycosylase treatment, a first 18-cycle PCR used universal primers M1SS and BC2_uni_R on all cDNA. The paper's processing steps were these. Normalization of each sample was performed by random selection of 1 million high-quality reads, each carrying a distinct molecular identifier. Reads with shared molecular identifiers were discarded instead of being binned into consensus sequences. CDR3 identification, clonotype clustering and error correction used MiTCR with a Q25 quality threshold and the strictest error-elimination algorithm. A nonparametric unseen species model with Euler transformation was used to estimate lower-bound total TCR beta diversity. TCRdb redid the processing of the public reads, applying fastp at Q25 and MiXCR, and retained in-frame beta chains. Merged by CDR3 protein, the rows form single entries marked with the most common genes and DNA. TCRdb's processing, not the authors', yielded these V and J calls. The table for this sample lists 650,000 to 1,000,000 distinct CDR3 sequences; approximately 35% of them were counted only once. The leading ten clones occupy 13% of the sample.

Here is what the overall study found, with its caveats: Estimates of total diversity based on one million sequenced T cells were considered lower bounds and underestimates. Observed TCR beta diversity per million T cells fell roughly linearly with age, and a significant reduction was already apparent by age roughly 40. The percentage of naive T cells measured by flow cytometry correlated strongly with observed TCR beta diversity. The long-lived group showed more naive CD4+ T cells, fewer expanded clones and increased TCR diversity than the aged group, suggesting age selection. Bulk unsorted PBMC profiling prevented conclusive comparison of naive and antigen-experienced compartments. Donor CMV infection status was unknown, potentially confounding age-related changes in expanded clonotypes.

The TCR was taken from a man between 18 and 29 years old in good health. The chain uses TRBV10-3 and TRBJ2-7; the D gene is tentatively TRBD1 or TRBD2, each matching 5 bases. Specimen: blood. The CDR3 region has the sequence CAISAPGTPSYEQYF. The base sequence is TGTGCCATCAGTGCCCCCGGGACCCCGTCGTACGAGCAGTACTTC.